This TCR beta chain came from a study of cytomegalovirus exposure and HLA in healthy donors. Primers for the PCR totalled 60 Vbeta and 13 Jbeta. Assay: immunoSEQ multiplex PCR; the TCRdb copy retains only in-frame clones and omits some. The sample carries under 200,000 clones, approximately 81% recorded once. CDR1 and CDR2 (germline): MNHNS, SASEGT. The length of the CDR3 is 15 residues. Remarks on this clone: Its antigen is undetermined.

General observations from the study: Later on, analysis showed that most CMV-associated TCR beta chains appeared to be HLA-restricted. 16,951 TCR beta sequences were associated with HLA alleles at 0.05 false discovery rate in a later analysis.

The source of this sequence is a young man in good health and CMV-seronegative. The chain employs TRBV6-1 and TRBJ2-5, with D perhaps TRBD2 (6 bases). The J call is in doubt because the DNA end fits TRBJ2-7 better. Material for sequencing was PBMCs. CDR3 DNA: TGTGCCAGCAGTGATAGGCGGGACGGCTCCTACGAGCAGTACTTC. As protein: CASSDRRDGSYEQYF.